Below, 2 T cell receptor beta chains from the same sample are listed, as sequenced in a study of control samples from healthy donors and cancer patients. Clones were read by immunoSEQ multiplex PCR, and TCRdb kept only the in-frame ones, dropping some. This table has 55,000 to 65,000 clones, about 89% appearing once. Specimen: PBMCs. These receptors were taken from a woman aged 60-70 years with lung cancer.

The CDR3 DNA sequence: TGTGCCAGCAGTTATGGCCAGCGGGAGACCCAGTACTTC. Amino acid sequence: CASSYGQRETQYF. The chain recombines TRBV6-5 with TRBJ2-5; D perhaps matches TRBD2 (5 bases). CDR3 length: 13 residues. Germline CDR1 reads MNHEY; CDR2 reads SVGAGI. Trimming pared 3 bases from V and 5 bases from J, leaving 10 bases between.

The chain uses TRBV27 and TRBJ1-1; tentatively, D is TRBD1 (5 bases). CDR1 is MNHEY and CDR2 is SMNVEV in the germline V gene (reference sequence). Trimming took 6 bases from V and 0 from J, leaving 14 bases between them. This CDR3 is 15 amino acids long. The CDR3 spells CASSPGGFMNTEAFF. The CDR3 coding sequence is TGTGCCAGCAGCCCGGGGGGTTTCATGAACACTGAAGCTTTCTTT.